One and the same sample provided the 27 T cell receptor beta chains below, sequenced in a study of blood T cell repertoires in COVID-19. Here immunoSEQ multiplex PCR was the method, and the copy in TCRdb shows in-frame clones only, minus some. The data contain some 250,000 clones, 91% of them singletons. The sequenced material came from PBMCs or T cells enriched from blood (not recorded which). The receptors here all came from a human donor in a cohort exposed to, infected with or recovered from COVID-19 (not recorded which). The donor label of this sample is uncertain.

The rearrangement joins TRBV6-5 to TRBJ1-6; D is uncertain. Germline CDR1 is MNHEY and CDR2 is SVGAGI. This CDR3 spans 13 amino acids. Trimming stripped 6 bases from V and 6 bases from J, with 9 bases between. The CDR3: CASREARNSPLHF. For the CDR3, the DNA is TGTGCCAGCAGGGAGGCACGTAATTCACCCCTCCACTTT.

The chain uses TRBV7-9 and TRBJ2-3, with TRBD2 matching over 10 bases. Germline V gives CDR1 SEHNR, CDR2 FQNEAQ (reference sequence). The CDR3 has 15 residues. V trimming: 5 bases; J trimming: 1 base; junction bases outside the gene matches: 3. The CDR3: CASSRGLAGTDTQYF. The CDR3 nucleotides are TGTGCCAGCAGCCGTGGACTAGCGGGCACAGATACGCAGTATTTT.

The rearrangement links TRBV19 to TRBJ1-1; D uncertain. The CDR3 is 16 amino acids. V was trimmed by 1 base and J by 4 bases, leaving 16 bases between them. Germline CDR1 and CDR2: LNHDA and SQIVND (reference sequence). CDR3 region: CASSIAISGGPTEAFF. CDR3 nucleotides: TGTGCCAGTAGTATAGCGATTTCGGGAGGGCCCACTGAAGCTTTCTTT.

The chain uses TRBV10-3 and TRBJ1-1; weak D call: TRBD1 (6 bases). CDR1 and CDR2 from the germline V gene are ENHRY and SYGVKD. V was trimmed by 0 bases and J by 4 bases, leaving 9 bases between them. CDR3 length: 14 residues. The DNA for the CDR3 is TGTGCCATCAGTGAGTCGGCAGGGGTCACTGAAGCTTTCTTT. It specifies CAISESAGVTEAFF.

A single count supports this clone. The chain couples TRBV6-5 to TRBJ2-3, with TRBD2 identical over 7 bases. V gave up 8 bases and J gave up 5 bases; unmatched junction bases: 4. The germline CDR1 and CDR2 sequences are MNHEY and SVGAGI. This CDR3 has 12 amino acids. CDR3 DNA sequence: TGTGCCAGCCGCGGGGGTGGAGATACGCAGTATTTT. This encodes CASRGGGDTQYF.

The CDR3 reads CASSFRNTEAFF. The CDR3 nucleotides read TGTGCCAGTAGTTTTAGGAACACTGAAGCTTTCTTT. This rearrangement joins TRBV19 to TRBJ1-1, with D unresolved. Germline CDR1 reads LNHDA; CDR2 reads SQIVND (reference sequence). V shed 5 bases and J shed 1 base, with 5 bases lying between them. This CDR3 has 12 residues.

The V and J genes are TRBV15 and TRBJ1-5; D is perhaps TRBD1 (5 bases). This CDR3 contains 15 residues. In germline, CDR1 is LNHNV, CDR2 YYDKDF (reference sequence). V shed 0 bases and J shed 4 bases, with 10 bases lying between them. The CDR3 DNA reads as TGTGCCACCAGCAGAGATATGGGGCTAAATCAGCCCCAGCATTTT. Translated, it gives CATSRDMGLNQPQHF. The whole variable domain, remainder taken from reference TRBV15 and TRBJ1-5, is DAMVIQNPRYQVTQFGKPVTLSCSQTLNHNVMYWYQQKSSQAPKLLFHYYDKDFNNEADTPDNFQSRRPNTSFCFLDIRSPGLGDTAMYLCATSRDMGLNQPQHFGDGTRLSIL.

The rearrangement links TRBV9 to TRBJ2-7; 8 nucleotides agree with TRBD2. Germline V CDR1 and CDR2: SGDLS, YYNGEE. The CDR3 is 15 residues long. V trimming: 0 bases; J trimming: 2 bases; junction bases outside the gene matches: 4. The CDR3 loop reads CASSVEPGGPYEQYF. The CDR3 DNA follows: TGTGCCAGCAGCGTAGAACCGGGGGGGCCCTACGAGCAGTACTTC.

The chain is built from TRBV10-3 and TRBJ1-4, with D perhaps TRBD1 (5 bases). V dropped 10 bases and J dropped 8 bases, with 14 bases sitting between them. The CDR3 is 12 amino acids. The V gene's germline CDR1 is ENHRY and CDR2 SYGVKD. The CDR3 here is CATGDLREKLFF. The CDR3 coding sequence is TGTGCCACGGGGGACTTGAGGGAAAAACTGTTTTTT.

This rearrangement joins TRBV9 to TRBJ2-3; D is perhaps TRBD1 (5 bases). From germline, CDR1 is SGDLS and CDR2 YYNGEE. This CDR3 spans 15 amino acids. V lost 0 bases to trimming and J lost 1 base, with 9 bases between them. This CDR3 reads CASSVGQTRTDTQYF. CDR3 sequence (DNA): TGTGCCAGCAGCGTAGGACAGACCCGCACAGATACGCAGTATTTT.

A few counts support this clone. V and J are TRBV18 and TRBJ2-5; the match to TRBD1 covers 9 bases. This CDR3 is 15 amino acids long. The germline V gene encodes CDR1 KGHSH and CDR2 LQKENI. Trimming removed 2 bases from V and 5 bases from J; junction bases left unmatched: 6. The CDR3 spells CASSPGTGGWETQYF. The CDR3, as DNA: TGTGCCAGCTCACCAGGCACAGGGGGCTGGGAGACCCAGTACTTC. The full variable domain, rest sourced from reference TRBV18 and TRBJ2-5, is NAGVMQNPRHLVRRRGQEARLRCSPMKGHSHVYWYRQLPEEGLKFMVYLQKENIIDESGMPKERFSAEFPKEGPSILRIQQVVRGDSAAYFCASSPGTGGWETQYFGPGTRLLVL.

This clone was seen a single time. V gene TRBV7-6 combines with J gene TRBJ2-3; tentative D call: TRBD2 (6 bases). V lost 5 bases and J lost 7, with 10 bases in between. Germline-derived CDR1 and CDR2 are SGHVS and FNYEAQ. The CDR3 spans 12 residues. The CDR3 DNA sequence: TGTGCCAGCAGCATTCTAGCGAATACGCAGTATTTT. It specifies CASSILANTQYF.

The chain carries TRBV2 and TRBJ1-2, with 10 bases matching TRBD1. Germline trimming cut 10 bases from V and 6 bases from J; bases unmatched to any gene: 5. The CDR3 totals 12 residues. Germline CDR1 SNHLY, CDR2 FYNNEI. The CDR3 is CAMSDRGDGYTF. The CDR3 DNA is TGTGCCATGTCGGACAGGGGGGATGGCTACACCTTC. Variable domain in full (rest from reference TRBV2 and TRBJ1-2): EPEVTQTPSHQVTQMGQEVILRCVPISNHLYFYWYRQILGQKVEFLVSFYNNEISEKSEIFDDQFSVERPDGSNFTLKIRSTKLEDSAMYFCAMSDRGDGYTFGSGTRLTVV.

The chain is built from TRBV30 and TRBJ1-4; D is possibly TRBD1 (5 bases). The germline gives CDR1 GTSNPN, CDR2 SVGIG (reference sequence). This CDR3 has 15 amino acids. V was trimmed by 0 bases and J by 5 bases, leaving 13 bases between them. CDR3 sequence: CAWSVIRGRNEKLFF. DNA for the CDR3: TGTGCCTGGAGTGTAATAAGGGGTCGGAATGAAAAACTGTTTTTT.

The V gene is TRBV4-3, the J gene TRBJ2-1; maybe TRBD2 (6 bases). The germline V gene has CDR1 LGHNA and CDR2 YSLEER. This CDR3 is built from 13 residues. V lost 3 bases, J lost 8 bases, and 11 bases lay in between. This CDR3 reads CASSQGRKDEQFF. CDR3 in DNA: TGCGCCAGCAGCCAGGGGAGGAAGGATGAGCAGTTCTTC.

This chain joins TRBV7-6 and TRBJ2-1, with TRBD1 matching 8 bases. The CDR3 consists of 15 residues. Looked up from germline, CDR1 is SGHVS and CDR2 is FNYEAQ. V lost 3 bases and J lost 8; bases outside the gene matches: 9. The CDR3 sequence is CASSLKDREFYEQFF. In DNA, the CDR3 is TGTGCCAGCAGCTTGAAGGACAGGGAATTTTATGAGCAGTTCTTC. Combining the CDR3 with reference TRBV7-6 and TRBJ2-1 gives the whole variable domain GAGVSQSPRYKVTKRGQDVALRCDPISGHVSLYWYRQALGQGPEFLTYFNYEAQQDKSGLPNDRFSAERPEGSISTLTIQRTEQRDSAMYRCASSLKDREFYEQFFGPGTRLTVL.

The gene calls are TRBV7-8 and TRBJ2-7; possibly TRBD1 for D (5 bases). The CDR3 sequence is 16 residues long. The germline V gene encodes CDR1 SGHVS and CDR2 FQNEAQ. Deletions cut 4 bases from V and 0 bases from J, with 16 bases between. CDR3 sequence reads: CASSSLIRESSYEQYF. CDR3 bases: TGTGCCAGCAGCTCCCTCATCAGGGAAAGCTCCTACGAGCAGTACTTC.

This clone has a single count. The chain couples TRBV11-2 to TRBJ1-6; D is unclear. The germline gives CDR1 SGHAT, CDR2 FQNNGV. The CDR3 has 14 residues. The germline V and J ends were trimmed by 4 bases and 7 bases, with 11 bases remaining between them. The CDR3 sequence: CASSSDLGNSPLHF. CDR3 coding DNA: TGTGCCAGCAGCTCGGACTTGGGGAATTCACCCCTCCACTTT.

This clone was observed once. The chain uses TRBV7-9 and TRBJ1-4; 7 bases match TRBD1. The CDR3 is made up of 15 amino acids. V lost 1 base and J lost 7; bases outside the gene matches: 6. In germline, CDR1 is SEHNR, CDR2 FQNEAQ (reference sequence). The DNA of the CDR3 is TGTGCCAGCAGCTTAGACAGGGGAGGAGGTGAAAAACTGTTTTTT. Residues: CASSLDRGGGEKLFF.

The V call is TRBV4-1, the J call TRBJ1-4, with 7 bases aligning to TRBD1. After removal of 6 bases from V and 8 bases from J, the junction contained 12 bases not matched to a gene. CDR1 is MGHRA, CDR2 YSYEKL, per germline. This CDR3 has 15 residues. CDR3 sequence (DNA): TGCGCCAGCAGAAGAGTCGGGGACAGTGGCGAAAAACTGTTTTTT. It encodes CASRRVGDSGEKLFF.

In this sample, this clone turned up once. This chain connects TRBV25-1 to TRBJ1-5, with 11 bases fitting TRBD1. Germline CDR1 reads MGHDK; CDR2 reads SYGVNS. There are 18 residues in the CDR3. V shed 8 bases and J 0 bases; nucleotides not matched to a gene: 12. CDR3 coding DNA: TGTGCCAGCGGGACCGAGGGACAGGGGGAGGATAGCAATCAGCCCCAGCATTTT. It specifies CASGTEGQGEDSNQPQHF. The full variable domain, its missing parts supplied by reference TRBV25-1 and TRBJ1-5, is EADIYQTPRYLVIGTGKKITLECSQTMGHDKMYWYQQDPGMELHLIHYSYGVNSTEKGDLSSESTVSRIRTEHFPLTLESARPSHTSQYLCASGTEGQGEDSNQPQHFGDGTRLSIL.

In DNA form, the CDR3 reads TGTGCCACCCAGCCCGGTCACAGTATGGAGACCCAGTACTTC. The encoded protein is CATQPGHSMETQYF. The chain uses TRBV24-1 and TRBJ2-5; D gene unclear. The CDR3 loop spans 14 amino acids. Germline-derived CDR1 and CDR2 are KGHDR and SFDVKD. The germline V and J ends were trimmed by 9 bases and 5 bases, with 18 bases remaining between them.

In DNA form, the CDR3 reads TGTGCCATCAGTGATTTGGGGACAGGGATCTATGGCTACACCTTC. Translation: CAISDLGTGIYGYTF. The chain combines TRBV10-3 with TRBJ1-2; 9 nucleotides align to TRBD1. After removal of 3 bases from V and 4 bases from J, the junction contained 6 bases not matched to a gene. Germline CDR1 is ENHRY and CDR2 is SYGVKD. This CDR3 is 15 amino acids long.

The chain carries TRBV6-6 and TRBJ1-2; 11 nucleotides match TRBD1. V shed 6 bases and J 8 bases; nucleotides not matched to a gene: 8. Per the germline V gene, CDR1 is MNHNY and CDR2 is SVGAGI (reference sequence). The CDR3 is 14 residues long. The CDR3: CASSSGQGGIGYTF. The CDR3 nucleotides are TGTGCCAGCAGCTCGGGACAGGGGGGGATCGGCTACACCTTC.

J is TRBJ1-3 and V is TRBV18; D perhaps matches TRBD1 (6 bases). The CDR3 loop spans 15 amino acids. V was shortened by 4 bases and J by 3 bases, with 13 bases between the two germline ends. Germline CDR1 KGHSH, CDR2 LQKENI. CDR3 amino acids: CASSLTQGDGNTIYF. CDR3 nucleotides: TGTGCCAGCTCACTAACACAGGGTGATGGAAACACCATATATTTT.

V and J are TRBV7-2 and TRBJ1-1; D not certain. V shed 7 bases and J shed 5 bases, with 8 bases lying between them. CDR3 length equals 11 residues. Germline-derived CDR1 and CDR2 are SGHTA and FQGNSA. Written as DNA, the CDR3 is TGTGCCAGCACCCCGGGGACTGAAGCTTTCTTT. Protein sequence: CASTPGTEAFF.

This clone appeared a single time. The chain employs TRBV3-1 (or the pseudogene TRBV3-2) and TRBJ2-1; 8 bases line up with TRBD1. After removal of 4 bases from V and 6 bases from J, the junction contained 23 bases not matched to a gene. The CDR3 sequence is 20 residues long. Germline CDR1 LGHDT, CDR2 YNNKEL (reference sequence). The CDR3 DNA follows: TGTGCCAGCAGCCGGTACATCAGCAGGGGGCTTGGGGTTGGGAGCAATGAGCAGTTCTTC. Its translation: CASSRYISRGLGVGSNEQFF.